This TCR beta chain was observed in a study of T-cell reconstitution after alpha-beta-depleted transplantation in children (dated by TCRdb to about 2016). Regarding the study in general: T-cell immune reconstitution after TCRalphabeta/CD19-depleted allogeneic hematopoietic cell transplantation in children was quantitatively tracked in the study by means of TCR repertoire profiling.

Per the germline V gene, SGHTA is the CDR1 and FQGTGA is the CDR2. Reading from cysteine to phenylalanine, the CDR3 counts 14 amino acids. Just CDR3 DNA is preserved here, 42 bases in frame from base 1. Deletion took 3 bases off V and 7 bases off J, with a span of 15 bases between the germline ends. The library came from PCR. Data came from an Illumina HiSeq 2500. TCR library preparation used molecular barcoding, with unique molecular identifiers applied to normalize quantification of the TCRbeta repertoire. TCRdb reprocessed the public reads (quality trimming at Q25 with fastp, clone calling with MiXCR) and kept in-frame beta chains. A single entry per CDR3 protein holds the most common genes and DNA from its merged rows. Present in this sample are around 530,000 distinct CDR3 sequences, approximately 32% of which were seen just once. The ten largest clones add up to approximately 2.3% of the sample.

This clonotype was recorded only once. Its antigen is unknown. Base qualities are not provided; no much larger clone lies one nucleotide away. This sample comprised PBMCs from the stem cell graft donor, obtained from the stem cell graft. The TCR originated in a human donor who donated a stem cell graft to a child with aplastic anemia. The chain was built from TRBV7-3 and TRBJ2-5; the D call could be TRBD1 or TRBD2, with each sharing 5 bases. The bases read TGTGCCAGCAGCTTTGAGGGGCCCCGGGGGACCCAGTACTTC. Translated, this gives CASSFEGPRGTQYF.